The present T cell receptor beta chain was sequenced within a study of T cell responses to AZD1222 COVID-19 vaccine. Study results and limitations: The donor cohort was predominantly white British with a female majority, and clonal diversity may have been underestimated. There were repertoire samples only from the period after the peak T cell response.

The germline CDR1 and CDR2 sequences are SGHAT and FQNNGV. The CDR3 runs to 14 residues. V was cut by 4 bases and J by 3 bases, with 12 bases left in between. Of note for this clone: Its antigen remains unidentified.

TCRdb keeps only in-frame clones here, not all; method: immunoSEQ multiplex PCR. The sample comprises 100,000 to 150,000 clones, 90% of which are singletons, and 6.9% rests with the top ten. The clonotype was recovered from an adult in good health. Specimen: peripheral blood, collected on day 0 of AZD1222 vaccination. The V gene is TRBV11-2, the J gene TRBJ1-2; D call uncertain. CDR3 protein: CASSSPPVDYGYTF. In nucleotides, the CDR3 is TGTGCCAGCAGCTCCCCCCCAGTCGACTATGGCTACACCTTC.